The 25 T cell receptor beta chains reported below all come from one sample, sequenced in a study of blood T cells in healthy people across ages. Alongside a J-beta primer mix, a sample-barcoded 5' primer served in a second PCR lasting about 7 to 11 cycles. A single record per CDR3 protein comes from TCRdb applying MiXCR to the 5' RACE reads. The data hold about 570,000 distinct CDR3 sequences, with approximately 26% observed a single time. These data were likewise used in another study, on T cells of mothers and their children.

The sequenced sample consisted of blood. Receptors were obtained from a boy under 10 years old in good health.

This clonotype was picked up a small number of times. This chain connects TRBV28 to TRBJ1-2; D unclear. The length of the CDR3 is 12 residues. The germline CDR1 and CDR2 sequences are MDHEN and SYDVKM. Between the trimmed V and J ends, which lost 6 bases and 5 bases, there was a span of 10 bases. DNA for the CDR3: TGTGCCAGCAGCCGCTCGGTTTATGGCTACACCTTC. Translation gives CASSRSVYGYTF.

This clonotype was observed a few times. This chain joins TRBV9 and TRBJ2-3, with 12 bases aligning to TRBD2. The CDR3 has 16 amino acids. J lost 5 bases, V lost 1 base, and 5 bases had no gene match. Germline CDR1 SGDLS, CDR2 YYNGEE. The CDR3 DNA is TGTGCCAGCAGCGTAACTAGCGGGAGGATTGGAGATACGCAGTATTTT. Translation gives CASSVTSGRIGDTQYF.

In regard to this clonotype: The DNA is omitted, as the CDR3 cannot be located on it reliably, and the CDR3 follows TCRdb's listing. This chain uses TRBV29-1 with TRBJ2-7; the table's D gene call, TRBD1, was not cross checked with the DNA. The CDR3 contains 14 residues when both ends are counted. CDR1 and CDR2 (germline): SQVTM, ANQGSEA. CDR3 sequence: CSVSGPGHSYEQYF.

This clonotype was seen a few times. The chain combines TRBV6-6 with TRBJ1-2, with 7 bases matching TRBD1. CDR1 MNHNY and CDR2 SVGAGI come from the germline V gene (reference sequence). With 0 bases clipped from V and 4 bases from J, the junction kept 8 bases outside the gene matches. The CDR3 covers 16 residues. The CDR3 sequence is CASSYSTDRALYGYTF. The CDR3 DNA follows: TGTGCCAGCAGTTACTCGACCGACAGGGCACTCTATGGCTACACCTTC.

This clonotype was recorded a few times. The CDR3 here is CASSLQAGGGDNEQFF. For the CDR3, the DNA is TGTGCCAGCAGTTTACAAGCGGGAGGAGGGGACAATGAGCAGTTCTTC. The rearrangement uses TRBV12-3 or TRBV12-4 and TRBJ2-1, with TRBD2 matching 9 bases. V dropped 2 bases and J dropped 5; count of bases not matched to a gene: 7. The CDR3 spans 16 residues.

The genes are TRBV3-1 and TRBJ1-2; D call uncertain. The CDR3 runs 15 residues. Germline CDR1 LGHDT, CDR2 YNNKEL (reference sequence). The germline V and J ends were trimmed by 0 bases and 8 bases, with 16 bases remaining between them. The CDR3 nucleotides are TGTGCCAGCAGCCAAGAACTACAAGTCCCCCGGGGCTACACCTTC. Amino acid sequence: CASSQELQVPRGYTF.

The chain couples TRBV30 to TRBJ1-4; 8 positions agree with TRBD1. V trimming: 0 bases; J trimming: 8 bases; junction bases outside the gene matches: 17. CDR3 size: 18 residues. The germline CDR1 and CDR2 sequences are GTSNPN and SVGIG (reference sequence). The CDR3 DNA sequence: TGTGCCTGGAGTGTACGTAGGACAGGGATCCCAGAGGAAGAAAAACTGTTTTTT. Its translation: CAWSVRRTGIPEEEKLFF.

This clonotype was observed a few times. The gene calls are TRBV6-1 and TRBJ2-3; 7 positions match TRBD1. CDR3 length: 17 residues. Losses at the gene ends were 6 bases for V and 0 bases for J; bases not matched to a gene: 12. Per germline, CDR1 MNHNS and CDR2 SASEGT. CDR3 nucleotides: TGTGCCAGCAGCCGGATTGGGACAGCCACTAGCACAGATACGCAGTATTTT. It yields the protein CASSRIGTATSTDTQYF.

This clonotype turned up a few times. The chain recombines TRBV4-3 with TRBJ2-7; D perhaps matches TRBD2 (6 bases). CDR1 LGHNA and CDR2 YSLEER come from the germline V gene. Trimming shortened V by 1 base and J by 2 bases, and 12 bases separated the two germline ends. The CDR3 is 15 amino acids. CDR3 sequence: CASSQGYSGTYEQYF. The DNA of the CDR3 is TGCGCCAGCAGCCAAGGTTATAGCGGAACCTACGAGCAGTACTTC.

Only one count was recorded for this clonotype. The gene calls are TRBV18 and TRBJ2-3; the D gene is possibly TRBD2 (6 bases). CDR3 length: 14 amino acids. The V end lost 6 bases, the J end lost 6 bases, and 16 bases lay between the germline ends. CDR1 and CDR2 from the germline V gene are KGHSH and LQKENI. The CDR3 DNA is TGTGCCAGCTCGGGGAGCGGGCTTCTCGATACGCAGTATTTT. Translated: CASSGSGLLDTQYF. The variable domain in full, completed from reference TRBV18 and TRBJ2-3, reads NAGVMQNPRHLVRRRGQEARLRCSPMKGHSHVYWYRQLPEEGLKFMVYLQKENIIDESGMPKERFSAEFPKEGPSILRIQQVVRGDSAAYFCASSGSGLLDTQYFGPGTRLTVL.

The V call is TRBV12-5, the J call TRBJ1-6; the D gene is possibly TRBD1 (6 bases). V dropped 1 base and J dropped 9 bases, with 10 bases sitting between them. The CDR3 covers 14 residues. Germline V gene sequence: CDR1 LGHNT, CDR2 FRNRAP. The CDR3 is CASGLGQGLSPLHF. The CDR3 bases are TGTGCTAGTGGTTTGGGGCAGGGGCTTTCACCCCTCCACTTT.

The chain has TRBV12-3 or TRBV12-4 and TRBJ1-2, with D possibly TRBD1 on 5 matching bases. The CDR3 consists of 14 residues. V shed 8 bases and J shed 0 bases, with 13 bases lying between them. CDR3 residues: CASRPQGSNYGYTF. In DNA, the CDR3 is TGTGCCAGCCGCCCGCAGGGTTCTAACTATGGCTACACCTTC.

This clonotype was picked up a small number of times. The rearrangement joins TRBV28 to TRBJ1-3; 7 bases match TRBD1. The CDR3 totals 15 residues. V trimming: 3 bases; J trimming: 4 bases; junction bases outside the gene matches: 6. Per the germline V gene, CDR1 is MDHEN and CDR2 is SYDVKM. The CDR3 coding sequence is TGTGCCAGCAGTTTGCCGACAGGGTCGGGAAACACCATATATTTT. Translated, it gives CASSLPTGSGNTIYF.

This clonotype was recorded a few times. The V call is TRBV9, the J call TRBJ1-3, with a possible D match to TRBD1 (5 bases). Trimming left V 4 bases short and J 3 bases short, with 11 bases between. This CDR3 is 14 amino acids long. Germline CDR1 reads SGDLS; CDR2 reads YYNGEE. The DNA for the CDR3 is TGTGCCAGCAGCCCCCTCGGGGGTGGAAACACCATATATTTT. Translated, it gives CASSPLGGGNTIYF.

The chain carries TRBV20-1 and TRBJ1-3; no clear D. This CDR3 comprises 13 residues. Trimming pared 3 bases from V and 7 bases from J, leaving 13 bases between. Germline lookup yields CDR1 DFQATT and CDR2 SNEGSKA (reference sequence). CDR3 region: CSASGQALNTIYF. The CDR3 bases are TGCAGTGCTAGCGGCCAGGCTCTGAACACCATATATTTT.

J is TRBJ2-7 and V is TRBV7-6; TRBD1 might be the D (6 bases). Germline CDR1 SGHVS, CDR2 FNYEAQ. The V gene lost 7 bases and the J gene lost 4 bases, with 17 bases spanning the gap. The CDR3 contains 14 residues. In nucleotides, the CDR3 is TGTGCCAGCATCAAAGGGGGTGTATCGTACGAGCAGTACTTC. This encodes CASIKGGVSYEQYF.

The rearrangement uses TRBV15 and TRBJ2-1; TRBD1 agrees at 7 bases. Germline CDR1 LNHNV, CDR2 YYDKDF (reference sequence). This CDR3 is built from 13 residues. After removal of 4 bases from V and 8 bases from J, the junction contained 5 bases not matched to a gene. The CDR3 sequence: CATSIGQVHEQFF. In nucleotides, the CDR3 is TGTGCCACCAGCATAGGACAGGTTCATGAGCAGTTCTTC.

The chain combines TRBV7-2 with TRBJ2-5; possibly TRBD2 for D (5 bases). The J call may be incorrect, as the DNA end agrees better with TRBJ2-1. The CDR3 length is 16 residues. CDR1 is SGHTA, CDR2 FQGNSA, per germline. DNA for the CDR3: TGTGCCAGCAGCCAAAGGGTCCCGGGATCTCTGAATGAGCAGTTCTTC. Protein sequence: CASSQRVPGSLNEQFF.

Only a few counts were recorded for this clonotype. This chain connects TRBV3-1 to TRBJ2-1, with 8 bases aligning to TRBD2. The CDR3 runs to 19 residues. Germline V gene data show CDR1 as LGHDT and CDR2 as YNNKEL (reference sequence). Trimming took 0 bases from V and 0 from J; bases not matched to a gene: 10. CDR3: CASSQDRAGGLSSYNEQFF. The DNA of the CDR3 is TGTGCCAGCAGCCAAGATCGGGCGGGAGGCCTGAGCTCCTACAATGAGCAGTTCTTC.

The gene calls are TRBV29-1 and TRBJ1-2; D remains ambiguous. Germline V gene lookup returns CDR1 SQVTM and CDR2 ANQGSEA. Trimming cost V 2 bases and J 2 bases, with 6 bases left between them. The CDR3 has 12 residues. The CDR3 coding sequence is TGCAGCGTTGAACGGGGAAACTATGGCTACACCTTC. Translated: CSVERGNYGYTF.

The chain links TRBV6-5 to TRBJ2-1; D could derive from TRBD1 or TRBD2 (5 bases each). This CDR3 is built from 14 residues. CDR1 is MNHEY and CDR2 is SVGAGI in the germline V gene. The V end was cut by 6 bases, the J end by 8 bases, with 17 bases between. The CDR3 nucleotides read TGTGCCAGCAGCACCGGACGGGGCTTTTATGAGCAGTTCTTC. It specifies CASSTGRGFYEQFF.

The sample holds many counts of this clonotype. The V call is TRBV15, the J call TRBJ2-1; 7 bases are shared with TRBD1. The CDR3 runs 14 residues. Germline CDR1 and CDR2: LNHNV and YYDKDF (reference sequence). With V trimmed by 5 bases and J by 9 bases, 10 bases remained unmatched. The CDR3, as DNA: TGTGCCACCAGCTCCCTCCTAGGGGGCGGTGAGCAGTTCTTC. Its translation is CATSSLLGGGEQFF.

The chain uses TRBV12-3 or TRBV12-4 and TRBJ1-2; D gene ambiguous. The CDR3 totals 12 residues. V was trimmed by 8 bases and J by 4 bases, leaving 11 bases between them. CDR3 residues: CASLSRPYGYTF. The CDR3 nucleotides read TGTGCCAGCCTCTCCCGGCCCTATGGCTACACCTTC.

This clonotype was seen only a few times. This chain connects TRBV12-3 or TRBV12-4 to TRBJ1-4; D gene ambiguous. V was pared by 7 bases and J by 7 bases, with 16 bases between. The CDR3 totals 14 residues. The CDR3 protein is CASNPSGRREKLFF. The CDR3 DNA is TGTGCCAGCAACCCCTCTGGGCGGCGTGAAAAACTGTTTTTT.

This rearrangement joins TRBV15 to TRBJ2-7, with a tentative D call TRBD1 (6 bases). The CDR3 has 17 amino acids. Germline CDR1 and CDR2: LNHNV and YYDKDF (reference sequence). Trimming took off 3 bases at V and 3 bases at J, with 21 bases between the two ends. The CDR3 is CATSSTSRRQVGYEQYF. In DNA form, the CDR3 reads TGTGCCACCAGCAGTACATCGCGACGACAGGTCGGCTACGAGCAGTACTTC. Supplemented by reference TRBV15 and TRBJ2-7, the full variable domain reads DAMVIQNPRYQVTQFGKPVTLSCSQTLNHNVMYWYQQKSSQAPKLLFHYYDKDFNNEADTPDNFQSRRPNTSFCFLDIRSPGLGDTAMYLCATSSTSRRQVGYEQYFGPGTRLTVT.